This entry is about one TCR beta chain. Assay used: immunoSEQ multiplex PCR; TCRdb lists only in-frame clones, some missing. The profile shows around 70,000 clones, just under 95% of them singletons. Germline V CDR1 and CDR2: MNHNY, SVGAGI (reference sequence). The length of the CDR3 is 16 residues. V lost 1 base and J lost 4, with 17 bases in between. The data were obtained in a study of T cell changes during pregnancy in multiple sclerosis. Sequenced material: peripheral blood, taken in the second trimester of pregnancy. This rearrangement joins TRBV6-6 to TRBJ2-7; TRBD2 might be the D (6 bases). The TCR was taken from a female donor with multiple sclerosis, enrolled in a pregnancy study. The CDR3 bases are TGTGCCAGCAGTTACTTCTCGGTCGGAGGGAGGTACGAGCAGTACTTC. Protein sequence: CASSYFSVGGRYEQYF.